This TCR beta chain was recovered during a study of beta chain features in type 1 diabetes. Study-level results: Possibly, sequencing cDNA over-represented cells that had high TCR expression levels. VDJ junctions from patients with type 1 diabetes contained fewer insertions and more deletions. TCRB CDR3s were moderately but significantly shorter in Type 1 diabetes patients in all four CD4+ subsets.

The authors reverse transcribed all of the isolated RNA, so sequencing captured expressed TCRB transcripts. TCRdb's copy holds only in-frame clones and misses some; the assay was immunoSEQ multiplex PCR. The sample lists approximately 360,000 clones, around 12% occurring once. V dropped 6 bases and J dropped 7 bases, with 10 bases sitting between them. The CDR3 runs to 12 residues. The germline V gene encodes CDR1 SEHNR and CDR2 FQNEAQ (reference sequence). This clone was found a few times. The antigen is not known. Sorting that relied on CD45RO/CCR7/CD25/CD127/CD95/CD27 yielded CD4+ naive, central memory, regulatory and stem cell-like memory cells.

The genes are TRBV7-9 and TRBJ2-1; D perhaps matches TRBD2 (6 bases). This TCR was sampled from a woman younger than 35 with type 1 diabetes. Sequencing was carried out using naive CD4+ T cells from blood. The DNA of the CDR3 is TGTGCCAGCAGTTCCCTAGCGAATGAGCAGTTCTTC. This sequence encodes CASSSLANEQFF.